A selection of T cell receptor beta chains follows, all from one sample in a study of blood T cell repertoires in COVID-19. Generated by immunoSEQ multiplex PCR, the TCRdb table keeps only in-frame clones and is missing some. Among approximately 300,000 clones listed, roughly 86% were seen once. The sequencing input was PBMCs or T cells enriched from blood (not recorded which). These receptors all come from a woman younger than 35 who had recovered from COVID-19. Each CDR3 is given with its conserved first and last residue. The order of the fields is D gene, V gene, J gene, clone size, CDR3 protein, CDR3 DNA. A D gene is named only where the DNA matches it firmly. Where a row states a size, it is once, few, many or the class of an expanded clone; other rows omit it.

d_gene: .; v_gene: TRBV4-3; j_gene: TRBJ1-3; abundance: .; CDR3aa: CASSQDITAGLSGNTIYF; CDR3nt: TGCGCCAGCAGCCAAGACATTACGGCAGGCCTCTCTGGAAACACCATATATTTT
d_gene: TRBD1; v_gene: TRBV28; j_gene: TRBJ1-5; abundance: .; CDR3aa: CASSSDRGRGGNQPQHF; CDR3nt: TGTGCCAGCAGTTCCGACAGGGGTAGAGGGGGCAATCAGCCCCAGCATTTT
d_gene: .; v_gene: TRBV27; j_gene: TRBJ1-4; abundance: .; CDR3aa: CASSLVGRGDEKLFF; CDR3nt: TGTGCCAGCAGTTTAGTCGGGAGGGGAGACGAAAAACTGTTTTTT
d_gene: TRBD2; v_gene: TRBV12-5; j_gene: TRBJ2-1; abundance: .; CDR3aa: CASGLGLAGPGVGNEQFF; CDR3nt: TGTGCTAGTGGTTTGGGGCTAGCGGGCCCCGGGGTGGGGAATGAGCAGTTCTTC
d_gene: .; v_gene: TRBV19; j_gene: TRBJ2-3; abundance: .; CDR3aa: CASSKGVGSFRTDTQYF; CDR3nt: TGTGCCAGTAGTAAGGGAGTGGGGTCCTTTCGCACAGATACGCAGTATTTT
d_gene: TRBD2; v_gene: TRBV30; j_gene: TRBJ2-7; abundance: .; CDR3aa: CAWSGGGGLNEQYF; CDR3nt: TGTGCCTGGAGTGGCGGGGGGGGGCTCAACGAGCAGTACTTC
d_gene: .; v_gene: TRBV19; j_gene: TRBJ1-1; abundance: .; CDR3aa: CASSRLGAFAEAFF; CDR3nt: TGTGCCAGTTCGCGTCTTGGGGCGTTCGCTGAAGCTTTCTTT
d_gene: .; v_gene: TRBV5-5; j_gene: TRBJ2-5; abundance: .; CDR3aa: CASSLPRTEETQYF; CDR3nt: TGTGCCAGCAGCTTGCCGCGGACAGAAGAGACCCAGTACTTC
d_gene: TRBD1; v_gene: TRBV28; j_gene: TRBJ2-1; abundance: .; CDR3aa: CASSFQGQGIYNEQFF; CDR3nt: TGTGCCAGCAGTTTCCAGGGACAGGGGATCTACAATGAGCAGTTCTTC
d_gene: .; v_gene: TRBV5-4; j_gene: TRBJ2-2; abundance: once; CDR3aa: CASSLGSPNTGELFF; CDR3nt: TGTGCCAGCAGCTTGGGGAGTCCGAACACCGGGGAGCTGTTTTTT
d_gene: TRBD1; v_gene: TRBV5-4; j_gene: TRBJ1-2; abundance: .; CDR3aa: CASSLRSGGDGYTF; CDR3nt: TGTGCCAGCAGCTTAAGGTCAGGGGGCGATGGCTACACCTTC
d_gene: TRBD2; v_gene: TRBV19; j_gene: TRBJ2-3; abundance: .; CDR3aa: CASSMAGVADTQYF; CDR3nt: TGTGCCAGTAGTATGGCGGGAGTGGCAGATACGCAGTATTTT
d_gene: TRBD2; v_gene: TRBV3-1/TRBV3-2; j_gene: TRBJ2-5; abundance: .; CDR3aa: CASSQDLTSPPSETQYF; CDR3nt: TGTGCCAGCAGCCAAGACCTGACTAGCCCCCCTTCAGAGACCCAGTACTTC
d_gene: .; v_gene: TRBV29-1; j_gene: TRBJ2-1; abundance: few; CDR3aa: CSVEGGLGNEQFF; CDR3nt: TGCAGCGTTGAAGGGGGCCTCGGCAATGAGCAGTTCTTC
d_gene: TRBD1; v_gene: TRBV30; j_gene: TRBJ2-3; abundance: .; CDR3aa: CAKRTGGSDTQYF; CDR3nt: TGTGCCAAAAGGACAGGGGGCTCAGATACGCAGTATTTT
d_gene: .; v_gene: TRBV19; j_gene: TRBJ1-2; abundance: once; CDR3aa: CASSPDRNYGYTF; CDR3nt: TGTGCCAGTAGTCCGGACAGAAACTATGGCTACACCTTC
d_gene: TRBD2; v_gene: TRBV14; j_gene: TRBJ2-7; abundance: .; CDR3aa: CASSRAGEARYEQYF; CDR3nt: TGTGCCAGCAGCCGAGCGGGAGAAGCTAGGTACGAGCAGTACTTC
d_gene: TRBD2; v_gene: TRBV2; j_gene: TRBJ2-5; abundance: .; CDR3aa: CASLGSGSISETQYF; CDR3nt: TGTGCCAGCCTAGGTAGCGGGAGTATTTCAGAGACCCAGTACTTC
d_gene: .; v_gene: TRBV2; j_gene: TRBJ1-2; abundance: .; CDR3aa: CASTYDPRVGYGYTF; CDR3nt: TGTGCCAGCACTTACGATCCCAGGGTGGGGTATGGCTACACCTTC
d_gene: TRBD1; v_gene: TRBV11-2; j_gene: TRBJ2-1; abundance: once; CDR3aa: CASSLLKGAQPQFF; CDR3nt: TGTGCCAGCAGCTTACTTAAGGGGGCCCAACCCCAGTTCTTC
d_gene: .; v_gene: TRBV3-1/TRBV3-2; j_gene: TRBJ1-5; abundance: .; CDR3aa: CASSQDVVNQPQHF; CDR3nt: TGTGCCAGCAGCCAAGATGTAGTCAATCAGCCCCAGCATTTT
d_gene: .; v_gene: TRBV30; j_gene: TRBJ2-5; abundance: .; CDR3aa: CAWSVVRTASYQETQYF; CDR3nt: TGTGCCTGGAGTGTAGTTAGGACAGCATCGTACCAAGAGACCCAGTACTTC
d_gene: TRBD2; v_gene: TRBV28; j_gene: TRBJ2-1; abundance: .; CDR3aa: CASSRAPISSGTYNEQFF; CDR3nt: TGTGCCAGCAGCCGAGCTCCCATTTCTAGCGGTACATACAATGAGCAGTTCTTC
d_gene: TRBD1; v_gene: TRBV11-2; j_gene: TRBJ2-1; abundance: .; CDR3aa: CASRTGTGVAGHSNEQFF; CDR3nt: TGTGCCAGCAGAACCGGGACAGGGGTGGCCGGACACTCCAATGAGCAGTTCTTC
d_gene: .; v_gene: TRBV10-2; j_gene: TRBJ2-3; abundance: few; CDR3aa: CASSLMGGPDTQYF; CDR3nt: TGCGCCAGCAGCCTCATGGGGGGACCAGATACGCAGTATTTT
d_gene: TRBD2; v_gene: TRBV7-2; j_gene: TRBJ2-5; abundance: few; CDR3aa: CASSRRGGTSETQYF; CDR3nt: TGTGCCAGCAGCCGGCGGGGGGGCACGTCTGAGACCCAGTACTTC
d_gene: TRBD1; v_gene: TRBV10-3; j_gene: TRBJ2-5; abundance: .; CDR3aa: CASRTGTLGETQYF; CDR3nt: TGTGCCAGCCGGACAGGCACCTTGGGGGAGACCCAGTACTTC
d_gene: .; v_gene: TRBV7-8; j_gene: TRBJ1-5; abundance: .; CDR3aa: CASSFSGGDQPQHF; CDR3nt: TGTGCCAGCAGCTTTAGCGGGGGGGATCAGCCCCAGCATTTT
d_gene: TRBD1; v_gene: TRBV28; j_gene: TRBJ1-1; abundance: .; CDR3aa: CASSLFLWTGPMNTEAFF; CDR3nt: TGTGCCAGCAGTTTATTTTTGTGGACAGGCCCTATGAACACTGAAGCTTTCTTT
d_gene: .; v_gene: TRBV10-3; j_gene: TRBJ1-2; abundance: .; CDR3aa: CAISRGDPNGYTF; CDR3nt: TGTGCCATCAGCCGAGGAGATCCCAATGGCTACACCTTC
d_gene: TRBD1; v_gene: TRBV7-9; j_gene: TRBJ2-7; abundance: .; CDR3aa: CASGQAYYEQYF; CDR3nt: TGTGCCAGCGGACAGGCGTACTACGAGCAGTACTTC
d_gene: .; v_gene: TRBV7-2; j_gene: TRBJ2-1; abundance: .; CDR3aa: CASSLGHTVYEQFF; CDR3nt: TGTGCCAGCAGCTTAGGACACACGGTCTATGAGCAGTTCTTC
d_gene: .; v_gene: TRBV27; j_gene: TRBJ1-2; abundance: few; CDR3aa: CASSFGRGSYGYTF; CDR3nt: TGTGCCAGCAGTTTCGGTCGGGGGAGCTATGGCTACACCTTC
d_gene: .; v_gene: TRBV6-5; j_gene: TRBJ1-6; abundance: .; CDR3aa: CASSPRGNNSPLHF; CDR3nt: TGTGCCAGCAGCCCCAGGGGTAATAATTCACCCCTCCACTTT
d_gene: TRBD2; v_gene: TRBV27; j_gene: TRBJ2-7; abundance: .; CDR3aa: CASRQAGAWEQYF; CDR3nt: TGTGCCAGCAGACAAGCGGGAGCGTGGGAGCAGTACTTC
d_gene: TRBD1; v_gene: TRBV5-1; j_gene: TRBJ2-7; abundance: .; CDR3aa: CASSLRQIRDSSYEQYF; CDR3nt: TGCGCCAGCAGCTTGCGTCAAATTAGGGACAGCTCCTACGAGCAGTACTTC
d_gene: TRBD1; v_gene: TRBV10-3; j_gene: TRBJ1-3; abundance: .; CDR3aa: CAITRTGGNTIYF; CDR3nt: TGTGCCATCACCAGGACAGGAGGAAACACCATATATTTT
d_gene: TRBD1; v_gene: TRBV5-8; j_gene: TRBJ1-2; abundance: .; CDR3aa: CASSLARDRIYGYTF; CDR3nt: TGTGCCAGCAGCTTGGCCAGGGACAGGATCTATGGCTACACCTTC
d_gene: TRBD1; v_gene: TRBV28; j_gene: TRBJ2-7; abundance: .; CDR3aa: CASSLLGQGDLEQYF; CDR3nt: TGTGCCAGCAGTTTACTTGGACAGGGGGATCTCGAGCAGTACTTC
d_gene: .; v_gene: TRBV30; j_gene: TRBJ2-7; abundance: once; CDR3aa: CAWSGQLSSYEQYF; CDR3nt: TGTGCCTGGAGTGGACAGCTTAGCTCCTACGAGCAGTACTTC
d_gene: .; v_gene: TRBV7-9; j_gene: TRBJ1-1; abundance: .; CDR3aa: CASSARQRGNTEAFF; CDR3nt: TGTGCCAGCAGCGCCCGCCAAAGGGGCAACACTGAAGCTTTCTTT
d_gene: TRBD2; v_gene: TRBV28; j_gene: TRBJ2-1; abundance: .; CDR3aa: CASRTTSGRTYNEQFF; CDR3nt: TGTGCCAGCAGAACGACTAGCGGGAGAACATACAATGAGCAGTTCTTC